The source of this T cell receptor (beta chain) is a study of blood T cell repertoires in COVID-19. Overall study context: From the United States, Italy and Spain came samples of acute and convalescent COVID-19. The analysed material was cDNA or gDNA that came from T cells, B-cell-depleted T cells, or PBMCs.

Germline V CDR1 and CDR2: SGHTS, YDEGEE. V lost 7 bases and J 5 bases, leaving 13 bases between the germline ends. The CDR3 is made up of 13 amino acids. Original analysis: Reference gene primer amplification gave estimated nucleated cell counts. Produced via immunoSEQ multiplex PCR; TCRdb's table is partial and in-frame only. The DNA gave D and trimming, while V, J and clone size come from that table. The sample lists some 280,000 clones, over 75% seen once, with 12% in the top ten. This receptor was identified in a woman aged 55 to 70 with acute or convalescent COVID-19. Sequencing was carried out using peripheral blood. The genes are TRBV5-8 and TRBJ2-1; a possible D gene is TRBD2 (6 bases). The chain's CDR3 is CASRGGGNNEQFF. The CDR3 nucleotides are TGTGCCAGCCGCGGTGGGGGGAACAATGAGCAGTTCTTC.